Listed below are T cell receptor beta chains from one sample, sequenced in a study of beta chain features in type 1 diabetes. TCRdb's table, derived via immunoSEQ multiplex PCR, lists solely in-frame clones and lacks some. The table shows a few hundred thousand clones, with about 15% occurring only once. Sequencing was performed on naive CD4+ T cells from blood. These receptors were obtained from a man aged 25-45 years in good health. Each CDR3 is given with its conserved first and last residue. A D gene is named only where the DNA matches it firmly. Size is omitted from some rows. Given values are once, few, many or a class for expanded clones.

D: -; V: TRBV13; J: TRBJ1-4; size: few; DNA: TGTGCCAGCAGCTTAGAGCGAGACAGTGGTGATGAAAAACTGTTTTTT; CDR3: CASSLERDSGDEKLFF
D: TRBD1; V: TRBV7-9; J: TRBJ2-2; size: -; DNA: TGTGCCAGCAGCTCCCGGATGAGACAGGGGGACACCGGGGAGCTGTTTTTT; CDR3: CASSSRMRQGDTGELFF
D: TRBD1; V: TRBV7-2; J: TRBJ2-5; size: few; DNA: TGTGCCAGCAGCCCGAGACAGGGGATGTTGGAGACCCAGTACTTC; CDR3: CASSPRQGMLETQYF
D: -; V: TRBV7-2; J: TRBJ1-2; size: few; DNA: TGTGCCAGCAGCGCCAGTACCGCTAACTATGGCTACACCTTC; CDR3: CASSASTANYGYTF
D: -; V: TRBV7-8; J: TRBJ2-3; size: few; DNA: TGTGCCAGCAGCTTGACGGGATCCGGCCGGCACACAGATACGCAGTATTTT; CDR3: CASSLTGSGRHTDTQYF
D: TRBD2; V: TRBV13; J: TRBJ2-7; size: few; DNA: TGTGCCAGCAGCACGGGACTAGCGGGGTTAGGAGGGGACGAGCAGTACTTC; CDR3: CASSTGLAGLGGDEQYF
D: -; V: TRBV6-1; J: TRBJ2-3; size: -; DNA: TGTGCCAGCAGTGAGGCGACGACAATATCAGATACGCAGTATTTT; CDR3: CASSEATTISDTQYF
D: -; V: TRBV30; J: TRBJ2-3; size: -; DNA: TGTGCCTGGACGACAGGCACAGATACGCAGTATTTT; CDR3: CAWTTGTDTQYF
D: -; V: TRBV5-4; J: TRBJ2-3; size: -; DNA: TGTGCCAGCTCCTCTGGGCTAAGCACAGATACGCAGTATTTT; CDR3: CASSSGLSTDTQYF
D: -; V: TRBV7-6; J: TRBJ2-1; size: once; DNA: TGTGCCAGCAGCGGGCGATCAGGGCCAGATGAGCAGTTCTTC; CDR3: CASSGRSGPDEQFF
D: TRBD1; V: TRBV6-6; J: TRBJ1-2; size: -; DNA: TGTGCCAGCAGGATGACAGGGGCAGGCTACACCTTC; CDR3: CASRMTGAGYTF
D: -; V: TRBV11-2; J: TRBJ2-5; size: few; DNA: TGTGCCAGCAGCTTAGATTGGGGGCAACAAGAGACCCAGTACTTC; CDR3: CASSLDWGQQETQYF
D: -; V: TRBV27; J: TRBJ1-3; size: few; DNA: TGTGCCAGCAGTCCTACCCGCAGGGCGCGCTCTGGAAACACCATATATTTT; CDR3: CASSPTRRARSGNTIYF
D: -; V: TRBV29-1; J: TRBJ2-5; size: -; DNA: TGCAGCGTTCAACAGGGTTGGGGGGTAGAGACCCAGTACTTC; CDR3: CSVQQGWGVETQYF
D: -; V: TRBV4-1; J: TRBJ1-6; size: few; DNA: TGCGCCAGCAGCCAAGATCCGGGGCGGAGGAACTCACCCCTCCACTTT; CDR3: CASSQDPGRRNSPLHF
D: -; V: TRBV7-7; J: TRBJ2-2; size: -; DNA: TGTGCCAGCAGGCCGGACAGAGACACCGGGGAGCTGTTTTTT; CDR3: CASRPDRDTGELFF
D: -; V: TRBV6-1; J: TRBJ2-7; size: -; DNA: TGTGCCAGCAGTGAACTCACAACGGAGCAGTACTTC; CDR3: CASSELTTEQYF
D: TRBD2; V: TRBV5-4; J: TRBJ2-3; size: few; DNA: TGTGCCAGCAGCGGCGAATCTAGCGGGAGAAGCACAGATACGCAGTATTTT; CDR3: CASSGESSGRSTDTQYF
D: -; V: TRBV13; J: TRBJ1-2; size: -; DNA: TGTGCCAGCAGCTTGTTGCCCTATGGCTACACCTTC; CDR3: CASSLLPYGYTF
D: TRBD1; V: TRBV7-9; J: TRBJ2-3; size: few; DNA: TGTGCCAGCAGCTCATTCAGAGGGACAGGCAACACAGATACGCAGTATTTT; CDR3: CASSSFRGTGNTDTQYF
D: -; V: TRBV4-2; J: TRBJ2-3; size: -; DNA: TGTGCCAGCTGCTCCGCGGACAGCCGCACAGATACGCAGTATTTT; CDR3: CASCSADSRTDTQYF
D: -; V: TRBV7-2; J: TRBJ2-1; size: few; DNA: TGTGCCAGCGCTAAGAGCTCCTACAATGAGCAGTTCTTC; CDR3: CASAKSSYNEQFF
D: -; V: TRBV7-2; J: TRBJ1-3; size: few; DNA: TGTGCCAGCAGCTTAAGGACCGGTAGAAACACCATATATTTT; CDR3: CASSLRTGRNTIYF
D: TRBD1; V: TRBV7-2; J: TRBJ1-2; size: few; DNA: TGTGCCAGCAGCTTAGCCGGACAGGGGCCCTATGGCTACACCTTC; CDR3: CASSLAGQGPYGYTF
D: -; V: TRBV7-9; J: TRBJ2-1; size: few; DNA: TGTGCCAGCAGCCTACAGTTCTTC; CDR3: CASSLQFF
D: -; V: TRBV2; J: TRBJ2-7; size: -; DNA: TGTGCCAGCAGGCCGACTGGTCTTGAGCAGTACTTC; CDR3: CASRPTGLEQYF
D: -; V: TRBV6-1; J: TRBJ1-4; size: few; DNA: TGTGCCGCAGGGGACAAGGAAAAACTGTTTTTT; CDR3: CAAGDKEKLFF
D: -; V: TRBV9; J: TRBJ2-2; size: -; DNA: TGTGCCAGGACGGGAGCCATCGGGGACACCGGGGAGCTGTTTTTT; CDR3: CARTGAIGDTGELFF
D: -; V: TRBV30; J: TRBJ1-2; size: -; DNA: TGTGCCTGGAGTAATAGTGGTGGCTACACCTTC; CDR3: CAWSNSGGYTF
D: -; V: TRBV10-3; J: TRBJ1-2; size: few; DNA: TGTGCCATCAGTGAGGGGACTTACTATGGCTACACCTTC; CDR3: CAISEGTYYGYTF
D: -; V: TRBV15; J: TRBJ2-2; size: few; DNA: TGTGCCACCAGCAGAGATCTGGACATCTTGCAATACACCGGGGAGCTGTTTTTT; CDR3: CATSRDLDILQYTGELFF
D: TRBD1; V: TRBV30; J: TRBJ2-3; size: few; DNA: TGTGCCTGGAGCTCTGGGACAGCAACACGCCTTTTGGATACGCAGTATTTT; CDR3: CAWSSGTATRLLDTQYF
D: -; V: TRBV6-6; J: TRBJ2-1; size: few; DNA: TGTGCCAGCAGTTACTCGCAGCACAATGAGCAGTTCTTC; CDR3: CASSYSQHNEQFF
D: -; V: TRBV15; J: TRBJ2-7; size: few; DNA: TGTGCCACCAGCAGAGATCGGCAGTACGAGCAGTACTTC; CDR3: CATSRDRQYEQYF
D: -; V: TRBV30; J: TRBJ2-2; size: few; DNA: TGTGCCTGGAGCATGAGGGGGGAGCTGTTTTTT; CDR3: CAWSMRGELFF
D: -; V: TRBV29-1; J: TRBJ1-5; size: -; DNA: TGCAGCGTTGAAACAGGTCCGAATCAGCCCCAGCATTTT; CDR3: CSVETGPNQPQHF
D: TRBD2; V: TRBV9; J: TRBJ2-1; size: -; DNA: TGTGCCAGCAGCCCCATGAGCCCTAGCGGGGGTATATACAATGAGCAGTTCTTC; CDR3: CASSPMSPSGGIYNEQFF
D: TRBD1; V: TRBV5-1; J: TRBJ2-1; size: few; DNA: TGCGCCAGCAGCGCTAGAACAGGGGGCCCGAGCGATGAGCAGTTCTTC; CDR3: CASSARTGGPSDEQFF
D: TRBD1; V: TRBV29-1; J: TRBJ1-4; size: few; DNA: TGCAGCGTTAAGACAGGGATGTTAGAAAAACTGTTTTTT; CDR3: CSVKTGMLEKLFF
D: -; V: TRBV7-9; J: TRBJ2-5; size: -; DNA: TGTGCCAGCAGCTTAGATGGTCTAGCTAGGGAGACCCAGTACTTC; CDR3: CASSLDGLARETQYF
D: -; V: TRBV11-3; J: TRBJ2-2; size: few; DNA: TGTGCCAGCAGCTTCTGGGAGAACGGGGAGCTGTTTTTT; CDR3: CASSFWENGELFF